A single TCR beta chain is shown here with its context. V shed 3 bases and J shed 4 bases, with 9 bases lying between them. CDR3 length: 14 residues. Germline V gene data show CDR1 as LNHDA and CDR2 as SQIVND (reference sequence). This sample is drawn from a study of PD-1 blockade in classical Hodgkin lymphoma. The repertoire was sequenced with immunoSEQ multiplex PCR; TCRdb's copy has only in-frame clones and lacks some. The sample carries 95,000 or so clones, 65% to 85% recorded once. Each patient relapsed following autologous stem cell transplantation, and prior brentuximab vedotin exposure differed.

The TCR originated in a human donor with classical Hodgkin lymphoma. Sequenced here: peripheral blood mononuclear cells (PBMCs), sampled at baseline. The gene calls are TRBV19 and TRBJ2-2; no firm D call. The CDR3 is CASSIDSSTGELFF. For the CDR3, the DNA is TGTGCCAGTAGTATCGATTCATCCACCGGGGAGCTGTTTTTT.